A selection of T cell receptor beta chains follows, all from one sample in a study of T-cell memory formation after mild COVID-19. One entry per CDR3 protein, called by TCRdb with MiXCR from the 5' RACE reads. The table lists hundreds of thousands of distinct CDR3 sequences, around 27% of them singletons. Sequences were obtained from PBMCs or a T cell subset sorted from them (not recorded which). These receptors were obtained from an adult woman who had mild COVID-19 (a few samples of this study predate the infection). Cell type and time point are not known. CDR3s include the opening cysteine and the closing phenylalanine or tryptophan. Fields, in order: clone size, D gene, J gene, V gene, CDR3 DNA, CDR3 protein. The D gene is left open where the match is weak. Clone size is stated in some rows and not others, as once, few, many or a class when expanded.

few TRBD1 TRBJ2-7 TRBV19 TGTGCCAGTAGTATGTGGGGGACAGGCTACGAGCAGTACTTC CASSMWGTGYEQYF
few - TRBJ2-7 TRBV7-9 TGTGCCAGCAGCTTAGACAACGGCGAGCAGTACTTC CASSLDNGEQYF
- - TRBJ1-1 TRBV20-1 TGCAGTGCTAGAGGGGGAAGCACTGAAGCTTTCTTT CSARGGSTEAFF
- TRBD2 TRBJ2-2 TRBV30 TGTGCCTGGAGTGTACTAGCGGGAGGGCCGAACACCGGGGAGCTGTTTTTT CAWSVLAGGPNTGELFF
few - TRBJ2-1 TRBV7-8 TGTGCCAGCAGACAATACGGCCGGGGAGTCAATGAGCAGTTCTTC CASRQYGRGVNEQFF
- - TRBJ2-3 TRBV11-2 TGTGCCAGCAGCTCAGTGCGTAACTTGAATACGCAGTATTTT CASSSVRNLNTQYF
- TRBD2 TRBJ2-7 TRBV18 TGTGCCAGCTCACCACCGTCGACTAGCGGGGGTGCCAAGCAGTACTTC CASSPPSTSGGAKQYF
- - TRBJ2-1 TRBV7-8 TGTGCCAGCAGCTCCCTCGGGGGGCTAAGCTCCTACAATGAGCAGTTCTTC CASSSLGGLSSYNEQFF
few TRBD2 TRBJ2-1 TRBV3-1 TGTGCCAGCAGCCAAGGCGGGACTAGAGTACATGAGCAGTTCTTC CASSQGGTRVHEQFF
- - TRBJ2-1 TRBV6-1 TGTGCCAGCAGTGATCTCAATGAGCAGTTCTTC CASSDLNEQFF
- - TRBJ1-5 TRBV6-5 TGTGCCAGCAGTTTGTTCCAGGGAAATCAGCCCCAGCATTTT CASSLFQGNQPQHF
- - TRBJ2-3 TRBV15 TGTGCCACCAGCAGAAGACAGGAAGATACGCAGTATTTT CATSRRQEDTQYF
- - TRBJ1-1 TRBV6-6 TGTGCCAGCAGTGAGGGGTTGGGCTTGAACACTGAAGCTTTCTTT CASSEGLGLNTEAFF
few - TRBJ2-1 TRBV18 TGTGCCAGCTCACCACTTAGTATCGATGAGCAGTTCTTC CASSPLSIDEQFF
- - TRBJ1-5 TRBV20-1 TGCAGTGCCTCGGACGGTGGCGGTGGCAATCAGCCCCAGCATTTT CSASDGGGGNQPQHF
few - TRBJ2-2 TRBV14 TGTGCCAGCAGCCGACTGAGGAACACCGGGGAGCTGTTTTTT CASSRLRNTGELFF
- TRBD1 TRBJ2-1 TRBV6-1 TGTGCCAGCAGTGAGGGACAGGCCCATGAGCAGTTCTTC CASSEGQAHEQFF
few - TRBJ2-5 TRBV12-3/TRBV12-4 TGTGCCAGCAGTTTGGGGGGGCGCGACAGGGAGACCCAGTACTTC CASSLGGRDRETQYF